These 25 T cell receptor beta chains were sequenced from one sample in a study of immune characterization of retroperitoneal liposarcoma. TCRdb re-called the PCR reads through MiXCR, storing one row per CDR3 protein. The repertoire holds about 2,100 distinct CDR3 sequences, with approximately 39% as singletons. The source material was tumor tissue. Every receptor here comes from a male donor with retroperitoneal liposarcoma.

Judged by abundance, this clonotype is medium-sized. The J gene is TRBJ2-5, the V gene TRBV14; D not resolved. The CDR3 has 13 residues. Germline V lookup: CDR1 SGHDN, CDR2 FVKESK. Trimming stripped 4 bases from V and 5 bases from J, with 11 bases between. This CDR3 reads CASSRDMAETQYF. In DNA form, the CDR3 reads TGTGCCAGCAGCCGAGACATGGCGGAGACCCAGTACTTC.

Sample share makes this clonotype large. J is TRBJ2-1 and V is TRBV10-1; possible D gene TRBD1, 5 bases. The DNA end lines up better with TRBJ2-7; the J call may be wrong. CDR3 length: 13 amino acids. Germline CDR1 is WNHNN and CDR2 is SYGVQD (reference sequence). Here the CDR3 reads CASSEGHSYEQYF. The CDR3, as DNA: TGCGCCAGCAGTGAGGGACACTCCTACGAGCAGTACTTC.

This clonotype has a handful of counts. For the CDR3, the DNA is TGTGCCAGCAGCCGGATGGGGGATACGCAGTATTTT. Translation: CASSRMGDTQYF. The rearrangement uses TRBV12-3 or TRBV12-4 and TRBJ2-3; D is ambiguous. The CDR3 has 12 amino acids. Trimming took 6 bases from V and 6 from J, leaving 10 bases between them.

By sample share, this clonotype is large. V gene TRBV6-9 combines with J gene TRBJ2-3; 7 bases align to TRBD1. Per germline, CDR1 MNHGY and CDR2 SVAAGI. V shed 4 bases and J 2 bases; nucleotides not matched to a gene: 15. The CDR3 has 18 amino acids. This CDR3 reads CASSSGDRETGFTDTQYF. The CDR3 DNA sequence: TGTGCCAGCAGTTCCGGTGACAGGGAGACGGGTTTCACAGATACGCAGTATTTT.

This clonotype was counted a few times. This chain connects TRBV6-6 to TRBJ2-1, with D unresolved. The V gene's germline CDR1 is MNHNY and CDR2 SVGAGI (reference sequence). V lost 3 bases and J lost 8, with 11 bases in between. There are 13 residues in the CDR3. CDR3 in DNA: TGTGCCAGCAGTTATCTCCCCTCCTATGAGCAGTTCTTC. Protein product: CASSYLPSYEQFF.

By share, this clonotype counts as large. The rearrangement links TRBV7-2 to TRBJ2-1; D not certain. V gave up 3 bases and J gave up 3 bases, with 9 bases separating them. The CDR3 spans 14 residues. Germline loops: CDR1 SGHTA, CDR2 FQGNSA. The CDR3 sequence: CASSFARIYNEQFF. For the CDR3, the DNA is TGTGCCAGCAGCTTCGCCAGAATCTACAATGAGCAGTTCTTC. The entire variable domain, with the rest obtained from reference TRBV7-2 and TRBJ2-1, is as follows: GAGVSQSPSNKVTEKGKDVELRCDPISGHTALYWYRQSLGQGLEFLIYFQGNSAPDKSGLPSDRFSAERTGGSVSTLTIQRTQQEDSAVYLCASSFARIYNEQFFGPGTRLTVL.

Relative to its sample, this clonotype is medium-sized. This chain links TRBV6-1 with TRBJ2-5; 7 bases agree with TRBD2. The end of the DNA fits TRBJ2-7 better, so the J call may be wrong. Germline CDR1 and CDR2: MNHNS and SASEGT. This CDR3 comprises 15 residues. As DNA, the CDR3 is TGTGCCAGCAGTGGGACACTTGGACTAGTGATCGAGCAGTACTTC. Translated: CASSGTLGLVIEQYF.

The V call is TRBV7-6, the J call TRBJ2-1; TRBD1 or TRBD2 may be the D gene (6 bases each). The J call may be mistaken, given a closer DNA end match to TRBJ2-7. The CDR3 extends over 14 amino acids. Germline V gene data show CDR1 as SGHVS and CDR2 as FNYEAQ. The CDR3 protein is CASSATRRDNEQYF. The CDR3 nucleotides are TGTGCCAGCAGCGCGACGAGGAGGGACAATGAGCAGTACTTC.

The chain combines TRBV6-5 with TRBJ2-1, with D perhaps TRBD1 or TRBD2 (5 bases each). The CDR3 sequence is 15 residues long. V lost 6 bases to trimming and J lost 5 bases, with 17 bases between them. Germline CDR1 is MNHEY and CDR2 is SVGAGI. This CDR3 reads CASRGFRGEHNEQFF. CDR3 sequence (DNA): TGTGCCAGCAGGGGATTTAGGGGAGAACACAATGAGCAGTTCTTC.

The chain recombines TRBV6-5 with TRBJ2-2; the match to TRBD2 covers 7 bases. This CDR3 spans 13 amino acids. Germline loops: CDR1 MNHEY, CDR2 SVGAGI. After removal of 8 bases from V and 5 bases from J, the junction contained 5 bases not matched to a gene. The CDR3 nucleotides read TGTGCCAGCTGGACTAGAGCGACCGGGGAGCTGTTTTTT. Amino acid sequence: CASWTRATGELFF.

In its sample, this clonotype ranks as medium-sized. CDR3 residues: CASRPRAGANVLTF. DNA for the CDR3: TGTGCCAGCAGGCCCCGGGCTGGGGCCAACGTCCTGACTTTC. The V call is TRBV6-1, the J call TRBJ2-6, with D uncertain. This CDR3 is 14 amino acids long. V was pared by 6 bases and J by 2 bases, with 8 bases between. Germline CDR1 reads MNHNS; CDR2 reads SASEGT.

This clonotype was seen a handful of times. The genes are TRBV7-2 and TRBJ2-1, with a tentative D call TRBD2 (6 bases). The closer fit of TRBJ2-7 to the DNA end suggests the J call may be wrong. The CDR3 length is 15 residues. Germline assignment: CDR1 SGHTA and CDR2 FQGNSA. In DNA, the CDR3 is TGTGCCAGCAGCTTAGAGATGGGGGGAAACTACGAGCAGTACTTC. This codes for CASSLEMGGNYEQYF.

This clonotype was seen a handful of times. A read error may produce the germline difference seen at one junction end. The chain links TRBV6-1 to TRBJ2-5, with D possibly matching TRBD2 (5 bases). This CDR3 is 12 amino acids long. CDR1 and CDR2 (germline): MNHNS, SASEGT. Here the CDR3 DNA reads TGTGCCAGCGGCCCGGCTGGGGAGCTACCGTTCTTC. Translated: CASGPAGELPFF.

The V call is TRBV6-6, the J call TRBJ2-1, with D tentatively TRBD1 (5 bases). Deletions cut 6 bases from V and 7 bases from J, with 22 bases between. This CDR3 spans 16 amino acids. Germline CDR1 and CDR2: MNHNY and SVGAGI (reference sequence). Written as DNA, the CDR3 is TGTGCCAGCAGGTACCGAACCGCACAGGACCGGAATGAGCAGTTCTTC. It codes for CASRYRTAQDRNEQFF.

This clonotype is medium-sized in the sample. The chain combines TRBV6-6 with TRBJ2-1; 10 positions agree with TRBD1. The J call is doubtful: the DNA matches TRBJ2-7 better. In germline, CDR1 is MNHNY, CDR2 SVGAGI (reference sequence). CDR3 length equals 14 residues. The CDR3 DNA follows: TGTGCCAGCAGTTACGGACAGGGGGCCTACGAGCAGTACTTC. This encodes CASSYGQGAYEQYF.

V and J are TRBV10-2 and TRBJ2-6; D may be TRBD1 (5 bases). Germline CDR1 is WSHSY and CDR2 is SAAADI. V dropped 7 bases and J dropped 0 bases, with 19 bases sitting between them. This CDR3 contains 18 residues. CDR3 nucleotides: TGCGCCAGCACTAAAGGCCCAGGGTTTCCCTCTGGGGCCAACGTCCTGACTTTC. As protein: CASTKGPGFPSGANVLTF.

The genes are TRBV6-8 and TRBJ2-3, with TRBD1 identical over 11 bases. Germline V gene sequence: CDR1 MNHGY, CDR2 SAAAGT. The V gene end was trimmed by 0 bases and the J gene end by 5 bases; junction bases not matched to a gene: 7. This CDR3 is built from 17 residues. CDR3 protein: CASSYSSGTGGRDTQYF. The CDR3 nucleotides read TGTGCCAGCAGTTACTCGAGTGGGACAGGGGGTCGAGATACGCAGTATTTT.

This clonotype appeared once. This rearrangement joins TRBV27 to TRBJ2-5; TRBD2 aligns across 8 bases. The J call may be in error: the DNA end matches TRBJ2-1 better. This CDR3 is 13 amino acids long. Germline CDR1 MNHEY, CDR2 SMNVEV (reference sequence). In DNA form, the CDR3 reads TGTGCCAGCACCGGGACTAGGGTGGATGAGCAGTTCTTC. It translates to CASTGTRVDEQFF.

This clonotype has a handful of counts. CDR3 in amino acids: CASSEEYGTYEQYF. CDR3 DNA sequence: TGTGCCAGCAGTGAAGAGTACGGAACCTACGAGCAGTACTTC. The chain uses TRBV6-1 and TRBJ2-1; no reliable D call. The J call may be in error: the DNA end matches TRBJ2-7 better. Germline V gives CDR1 MNHNS, CDR2 SASEGT. This CDR3 is built from 14 residues.

In its sample, this clonotype ranks as large (0.1 to 1%). This rearrangement joins TRBV6-1 to TRBJ2-5; no reliable D call. The DNA end is more similar to TRBJ2-7, so the J call may be wrong. The CDR3 is made up of 14 amino acids. Germline lookup yields CDR1 MNHNS and CDR2 SASEGT. CDR3 DNA: TGTGCCAGCAGACAGCTTACCATCTCCTACGAGCAGTACTTC. Translating gives CASRQLTISYEQYF.

The chain combines TRBV7-6 with TRBJ1-1; 9 bases match TRBD1. The CDR3 is made up of 13 amino acids. V shed 5 bases and J 4 bases; nucleotides not matched to a gene: 2. The germline gives CDR1 SGHVS, CDR2 FNYEAQ. The CDR3 spells CASSQTGGTEAFF. CDR3 bases: TGTGCCAGCAGCCAGACAGGGGGCACTGAAGCTTTCTTT. Combining the CDR3 with reference TRBV7-6 and TRBJ1-1 gives the whole variable domain GAGVSQSPRYKVTKRGQDVALRCDPISGHVSLYWYRQALGQGPEFLTYFNYEAQQDKSGLPNDRFSAERPEGSISTLTIQRTEQRDSAMYRCASSQTGGTEAFFGQGTRLTVV.

J is TRBJ2-1 and V is TRBV30; 7 positions match TRBD2. This CDR3 is 12 amino acids long. Germline CDR1 and CDR2: GTSNPN and SVGIG (reference sequence). Trimming took 4 bases from V and 3 from J; bases not matched to a gene: 0. The CDR3 here is CAWTSGYNEQFF. In nucleotides, the CDR3 is TGTGCCTGGACTAGCGGCTACAATGAGCAGTTCTTC.

This clonotype came up once. DNA of the CDR3: TGCAGTGCTAGAGACCCAGCCACCGGGGAGCTGTTTTTT. It translates to CSARDPATGELFF. The chain uses TRBV20-1 and TRBJ2-2, with D unresolved. CDR3 length: 13 residues. CDR1 DFQATT and CDR2 SNEGSKA come from the germline V gene (reference sequence). V was pared by 0 bases and J by 4 bases, with 6 bases between.

This chain joins TRBV7-2 and TRBJ2-1; 9 bases align to TRBD1. The J call is doubtful: the DNA matches TRBJ2-7 better. Germline CDR1 is SGHTA and CDR2 is FQGNSA. CDR3 length: 16 residues. Here the CDR3 reads CASSALHRGLDYEQYF. The CDR3 DNA reads TGTGCCAGCAGCGCCCTCCACAGGGGGCTTGACTACGAGCAGTACTTC.

The rearrangement uses TRBV6-6 and TRBJ2-5; TRBD2 agrees at 13 bases. The end of the DNA aligns better with TRBJ2-1, so the J call may be wrong. The CDR3 length is 16 residues. From germline, CDR1 is MNHNY and CDR2 SVGAGI (reference sequence). DNA of the CDR3: TGTGCCAGCAGTTACCGGACTAGCGGGAGACAAGAGACCCAGTTCTTC. Residues: CASSYRTSGRQETQFF.